The 5 T cell receptor beta chains reported below all come from one sample, sequenced in a study of Ad26.COV2.S vaccination and SARS-CoV-2 variants. Specified treatment: around 19 received Ad26.COV2.S at low or high dose, single or two shots; several received placebo; per-sample allocation not given. The samples were gathered on day 63 after the first injection of vaccine or placebo. Method: immunoSEQ multiplex PCR; TCRdb's copy keeps in-frame clones and lacks some. The repertoire has 350,000 to 550,000 clones, 89% of them found once; the top ten carry about 2.5%. The source material was peripheral blood, sampled in a trial of Ad26.COV2.S vaccine versus placebo. Source of these receptors: a person between 18 and 65 years old who received the Ad26.COV2.S COVID-19 vaccine or a placebo.

CDR3 region: CASSALAGGAYEQYF. DNA of the CDR3: TGTGCCAGCAGCGCCCTAGCGGGGGGGGCCTACGAGCAGTACTTC. The J gene is TRBJ2-7, the V gene TRBV9; 12 positions match TRBD2. The CDR3 has 15 residues. Unmatched junction bases numbered 3, after V lost 3 bases and J lost 2 bases. In germline, CDR1 is SGDLS, CDR2 YYNGEE.

The chain links TRBV27 to TRBJ2-7, with D unresolved. CDR3 length: 14 residues. The V end was cut by 2 bases, the J end by 2 bases, with 10 bases between. Germline loops: CDR1 MNHEY, CDR2 SMNVEV (reference sequence). The CDR3 sequence is CASSLRNPPYEQYF. The CDR3, as DNA: TGTGCCAGCAGTTTAAGAAATCCCCCCTACGAGCAGTACTTC.

The chain has TRBV19 and TRBJ1-2; D perhaps matches TRBD1 (5 bases). The germline V and J ends were trimmed by 0 bases and 0 bases, with 20 bases remaining between them. Germline CDR1 is LNHDA and CDR2 is SQIVND (reference sequence). The CDR3 runs to 19 residues. CDR3 amino acids: CASSIDRNRDGEANYGYTF. The DNA of the CDR3 is TGTGCCAGTAGTATAGATAGAAACCGGGACGGTGAAGCTAACTATGGCTACACCTTC. Full variable domain (rest looked up from reference TRBV19 and TRBJ1-2): DGGITQSPKYLFRKEGQNVTLSCEQNLNHDAMYWYRQDPGQGLRLIYYSQIVNDFQKGDIAEGYSVSREKKESFPLTVTSAQKNPTAFYLCASSIDRNRDGEANYGYTFGSGTRLTVV.

The chain uses TRBV5-1 and TRBJ1-1; weak D call: TRBD1 (5 bases). V shed 4 bases and J shed 4 bases, with 17 bases lying between them. The CDR3 loop spans 15 amino acids. Germline V gives CDR1 SGHRS, CDR2 YFSETQ. CDR3 nucleotides: TGCGCCAGCAGCAAGCTGCCGGGGCCAGCCACTGAAGCTTTCTTT. Its translation is CASSKLPGPATEAFF. The whole variable domain, filled in from reference TRBV5-1 and TRBJ1-1, reads KAGVTQTPRYLIKTRGQQVTLSCSPISGHRSVSWYQQTPGQGLQFLFEYFSETQRNKGNFPGRFSGRQFSNSRSEMNVSTLELGDSALYLCASSKLPGPATEAFFGQGTRLTVV.

This sequence joins TRBV6-6 and TRBJ1-2; possibly TRBD1 for D (6 bases). Germline V gives CDR1 MNHNY, CDR2 SVGAGI (reference sequence). CDR3 length: 15 amino acids. V was clipped by 0 bases and J by 0 bases, with 8 bases between them. CDR3 residues: CASSYSGTPNYGYTF. The CDR3 DNA reads as TGTGCCAGCAGTTACTCGGGGACACCTAACTATGGCTACACCTTC.